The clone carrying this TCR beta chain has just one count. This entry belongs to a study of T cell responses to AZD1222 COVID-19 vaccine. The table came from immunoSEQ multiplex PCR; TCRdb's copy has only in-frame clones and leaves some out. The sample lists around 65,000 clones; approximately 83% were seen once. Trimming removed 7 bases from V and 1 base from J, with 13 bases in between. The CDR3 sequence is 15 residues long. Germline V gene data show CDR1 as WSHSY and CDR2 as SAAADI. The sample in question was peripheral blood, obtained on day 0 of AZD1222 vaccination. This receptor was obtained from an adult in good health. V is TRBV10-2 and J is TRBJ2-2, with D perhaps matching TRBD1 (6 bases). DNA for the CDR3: TGCGCCAGCATTTCAGGGGCCGTGAACACCGGGGAGCTGTTTTTT. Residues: CASISGAVNTGELFF.